These T cell receptor beta chains were read from a single sample in a study of blood T cell repertoires in COVID-19. Data came from immunoSEQ multiplex PCR; TCRdb stores just in-frame clones and leaves some out. The data show roughly 230,000 clones, with roughly 84% seen just once and around 3.5% held by the top ten. Sequenced material: PBMCs or T cells enriched from blood (not recorded which). The receptor source for this set is a man between 45 and 60 years old who had recovered from COVID-19. Both conserved end residues are part of each CDR3. D genes are given only for firm matches. Size is stated for part of the rows, as once, few or many counts, or as a class when the clone is expanded.

TRBV4-2	.	.	TRBJ1-5	CASSQDLLNQPQHF	TGTGCCAGCAGCCAAGATCTGCTAAATCAGCCCCAGCATTTT
TRBV7-2	.	.	TRBJ1-6	CASSPRSSYNSPLHF	TGTGCCAGCAGCCCCCGGAGCTCCTATAATTCACCCCTCCACTTT
TRBV29-1	.	.	TRBJ1-1	CSVYQGEAFF	TGCAGCGTTTACCAGGGGGAAGCTTTCTTT
TRBV6-5	.	.	TRBJ2-3	CASSQGFYTDTQYF	TGTGCCAGCTCGCAGGGATTTTACACAGATACGCAGTATTTT
TRBV5-1	.	.	TRBJ2-7	CASSPSGGYEQYF	TGCGCCAGCAGCCCCAGTGGAGGGTACGAGCAGTACTTC
TRBV18	.	.	TRBJ2-3	CASSSLSGRDTQYF	TGTGCCAGCTCATCACTCTCGGGGAGAGATACGCAGTATTTT
TRBV12-3/TRBV12-4	.	.	TRBJ1-1	CASSRAGTEAFF	TGTGCCAGCAGCCGGGCGGGCACTGAAGCTTTCTTT
TRBV5-4	.	TRBD2	TRBJ2-7	CASRNRGGSSYEQYF	TGTGCCAGCAGGAACCGCGGGGGAAGCTCCTACGAGCAGTACTTC
TRBV7-2	few	.	TRBJ2-7	CASSDQAGPYEQYF	TGTGCCAGCAGCGACCAGGCGGGGCCCTACGAGCAGTACTTC
TRBV5-1	many	.	TRBJ2-5	CASSLGDTGSQYF	TGCGCCAGCAGCTTGGGGGACACCGGGTCCCAGTACTTC
TRBV28	.	TRBD2	TRBJ2-1	CASSSPGTRAAEQFF	TGTGCCAGCAGTTCCCCCGGGACTAGGGCGGCTGAGCAGTTCTTC
TRBV7-2	.	.	TRBJ2-7	CASSLGGTGYEQYF	TGTGCCAGCAGCTTGGGGGGGACAGGCTACGAGCAGTACTTC
TRBV5-4	.	.	TRBJ1-2	CASSTRVDYGYTF	TGTGCCAGCAGCACCCGGGTCGACTATGGCTACACCTTC
TRBV7-2	once	.	TRBJ2-1	CASSRGARNEQFF	TGTGCCAGTTCACGGGGGGCCCGGAATGAGCAGTTCTTC
TRBV3-1/TRBV3-2	.	TRBD1	TRBJ1-6	CASSRTGTGGSPLHF	TGTGCCAGCAGCCGAACCGGGACAGGGGGTTCACCCCTCCACTTT
TRBV6-5	.	.	TRBJ2-7	CASTRGGIYEQYF	TGTGCCAGCACTCGGGGCGGGATCTACGAGCAGTACTTC
TRBV11-3	.	.	TRBJ2-2	CASSFWAGAGELFF	TGTGCCAGCAGCTTTTGGGCAGGGGCCGGGGAGCTGTTTTTT
TRBV5-4	.	TRBD2	TRBJ2-2	CASSWGLAGGETGELFF	TGTGCCAGCAGCTGGGGACTAGCGGGAGGGGAGACCGGGGAGCTGTTTTTT
TRBV6-1	.	TRBD1	TRBJ1-1	CASSEASRTGLGGTEAFF	TGTGCCAGCAGTGAAGCGTCCAGGACAGGGTTGGGAGGGACTGAAGCTTTCTTT
TRBV11-3	.	.	TRBJ2-2	CASSSGLRNGELFF	TGTGCCAGCAGCTCGGGACTCAGAAACGGGGAGCTGTTTTTT
TRBV28	few	TRBD1	TRBJ1-5	CASSLLGTGVSGNQPQHF	TGTGCCAGCAGTTTATTGGGGACAGGGGTCTCCGGCAATCAGCCCCAGCATTTT
TRBV28	.	TRBD2	TRBJ2-7	CASGMSGIAEQYF	TGTGCCAGCGGGATGAGCGGGATTGCCGAGCAGTACTTC
TRBV30	.	.	TRBJ2-3	CAWSNREQTSTDTQYF	TGTGCCTGGAGCAACCGGGAGCAAACTAGCACAGATACGCAGTATTTT
TRBV9	few	.	TRBJ2-2	CASSPRLAPENTGELFF	TGTGCCAGCAGCCCAAGGCTAGCGCCTGAAAACACCGGGGAGCTGTTTTTT
TRBV19	.	.	TRBJ2-3	CASSRTGAGTDTQYF	TGTGCCAGTAGTAGGACGGGAGCGGGCACAGATACGCAGTATTTT
TRBV15	.	TRBD2	TRBJ2-7	CATSPLRRGTYEQYF	TGTGCCACCAGCCCTCTGAGGCGGGGGACCTACGAGCAGTACTTC
TRBV10-3	once	.	TRBJ1-2	CAISETGYGYTF	TGTGCCATCAGTGAAACAGGGTATGGCTACACCTTC
TRBV12-2	.	.	TRBJ1-2	CASRLVGGQNYGYTF	TGTGCAAGTCGCTTAGTTGGCGGCCAGAACTATGGCTACACCTTC
TRBV5-1	.	.	TRBJ2-7	CASSPTPGLGRYEQYF	TGCGCCAGCAGCCCTACACCGGGACTGGGCCGCTACGAGCAGTACTTC
TRBV6-1	once	TRBD1	TRBJ1-2	CASSEVLQGTPNYGYTF	TGTGCCAGCAGTGAGGTTCTACAGGGGACCCCCAACTATGGCTACACCTTC
TRBV28	many	TRBD2	TRBJ2-6	CASSPQAGGGLGGANVLTF	TGTGCCAGCAGCCCCCAGGCCGGGGGTGGACTAGGGGGGGCCAACGTCCTGACTTTC
TRBV5-4	once	.	TRBJ2-2	CASATGRRTGELFF	TGTGCCAGCGCCACAGGGCGGCGCACCGGGGAGCTGTTTTTT
TRBV15	.	.	TRBJ2-1	CATTPGYGTSSEQFF	TGTGCCACCACCCCGGGATATGGGACTTCCAGTGAGCAGTTCTTC
TRBV15	.	.	TRBJ1-2	CATSRLAGGAGYGYTF	TGTGCCACCAGCAGATTAGCGGGGGGCGCAGGCTATGGCTACACCTTC
TRBV6-1	.	.	TRBJ2-1	CASSEWQGSFNEQFF	TGTGCCAGCAGTGAATGGCAGGGGTCGTTCAATGAGCAGTTCTTC
TRBV5-6	few	TRBD1	TRBJ1-2	CASSRDRSYGYTF	TGTGCCAGCAGCCGGGACAGATCCTATGGCTACACCTTC
TRBV19	.	TRBD1	TRBJ2-3	CASSTTGGGDTQYF	TGTGCCAGTAGTACGACAGGGGGCGGAGATACGCAGTATTTT
TRBV6-5	.	.	TRBJ2-3	CASSYFPSDTQYF	TGTGCCAGCAGTTATTTCCCATCAGATACGCAGTATTTT
TRBV7-8	.	.	TRBJ2-5	CASSFRGDGKETQYF	TGTGCCAGCAGCTTTCGGGGAGACGGGAAAGAGACCCAGTACTTC
TRBV5-1	few	.	TRBJ1-6	CASSPTGLTGSPLHF	TGCGCCAGCAGCCCTACAGGCTTAACCGGCTCACCCCTCCACTTT
TRBV7-9	.	TRBD1	TRBJ2-7	CASSPRDRNYEQYF	TGTGCCAGCAGCCCCCGGGACAGGAACTACGAGCAGTACTTC
TRBV5-6	few	TRBD2	TRBJ2-7	CASSLPGLASYEQYF	TGTGCCAGCAGCCTGCCGGGACTAGCGAGCTACGAGCAGTACTTC
TRBV7-8	.	TRBD1	TRBJ1-3	CASSLFGTGARNTIYF	TGTGCCAGCAGCTTATTTGGGACAGGCGCGAGAAACACCATATATTTT
TRBV21-1	.	.	TRBJ1-1	CASSNQNRDPANTEAFF	TGTGCCAGCAGCAACCAAAACAGGGACCCCGCTAACACTGAAGCTTTCTTT
TRBV4-1	once	TRBD2	TRBJ2-1	CASSQASGRRNEQFF	TGCGCCAGCAGCCAAGCTAGCGGGAGAAGGAATGAGCAGTTCTTC
TRBV12-3/TRBV12-4	.	.	TRBJ2-1	CAIAWGLDEQFF	TGTGCCATTGCTTGGGGGCTCGATGAGCAGTTCTTC
TRBV5-1	.	TRBD1	TRBJ1-4	CASSLTAGGATNEKLFF	TGCGCCAGCAGCTTGACGGCAGGGGGTGCAACTAATGAAAAACTGTTTTTT
TRBV4-1	once	TRBD1	TRBJ2-7	CASSQDSGQGAHEQYF	TGCGCCAGCAGCCAAGACTCCGGACAGGGGGCCCACGAGCAGTACTTC
TRBV7-3	.	TRBD1	TRBJ1-5	CASSRDRVRANQPQHF	TGTGCCAGCAGCCGGGACAGGGTTCGTGCCAATCAGCCCCAGCATTTT
TRBV6-2/TRBV6-3	once	.	TRBJ2-4	CASSSNGLAKNIQYF	TGTGCCAGCAGCTCAAATGGGCTAGCCAAAAACATTCAGTACTTC